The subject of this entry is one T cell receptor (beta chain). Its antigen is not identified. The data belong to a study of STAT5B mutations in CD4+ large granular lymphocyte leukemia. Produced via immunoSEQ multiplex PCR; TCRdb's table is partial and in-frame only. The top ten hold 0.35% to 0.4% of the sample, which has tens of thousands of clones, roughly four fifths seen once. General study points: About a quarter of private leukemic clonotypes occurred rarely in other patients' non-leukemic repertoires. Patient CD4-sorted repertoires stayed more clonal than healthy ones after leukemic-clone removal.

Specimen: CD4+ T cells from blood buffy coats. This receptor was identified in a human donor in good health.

This CDR3 is CASSSRVAYEQFF. The CDR3 DNA reads as TGTGCCAGCAGCTCTCGGGTAGCGTATGAGCAGTTCTTC. This chain joins TRBV7-2 and TRBJ2-1, with D tentatively TRBD2 (5 bases). The CDR3 contains 13 residues. Germline V lookup: CDR1 SGHTA, CDR2 FQGNSA. V lost 4 bases and J lost 8, with 12 bases in between.